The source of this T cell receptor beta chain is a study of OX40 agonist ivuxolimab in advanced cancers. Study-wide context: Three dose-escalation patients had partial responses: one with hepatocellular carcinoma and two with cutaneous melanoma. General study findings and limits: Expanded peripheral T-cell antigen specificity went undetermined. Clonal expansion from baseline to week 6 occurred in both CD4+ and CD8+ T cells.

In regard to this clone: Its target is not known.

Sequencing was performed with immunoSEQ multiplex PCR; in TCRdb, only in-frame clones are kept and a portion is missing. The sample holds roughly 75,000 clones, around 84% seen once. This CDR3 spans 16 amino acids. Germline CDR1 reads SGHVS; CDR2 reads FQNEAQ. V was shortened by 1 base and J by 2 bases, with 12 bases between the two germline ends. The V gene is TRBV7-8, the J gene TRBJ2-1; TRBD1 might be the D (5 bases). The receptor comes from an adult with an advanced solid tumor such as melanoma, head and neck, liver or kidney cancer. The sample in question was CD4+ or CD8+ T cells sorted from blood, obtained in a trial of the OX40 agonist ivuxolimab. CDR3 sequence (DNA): TGTGCCAGCAGCTTAGGGACAATCGCGACCTACAATGAGCAGTTCTTC. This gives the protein CASSLGTIATYNEQFF.